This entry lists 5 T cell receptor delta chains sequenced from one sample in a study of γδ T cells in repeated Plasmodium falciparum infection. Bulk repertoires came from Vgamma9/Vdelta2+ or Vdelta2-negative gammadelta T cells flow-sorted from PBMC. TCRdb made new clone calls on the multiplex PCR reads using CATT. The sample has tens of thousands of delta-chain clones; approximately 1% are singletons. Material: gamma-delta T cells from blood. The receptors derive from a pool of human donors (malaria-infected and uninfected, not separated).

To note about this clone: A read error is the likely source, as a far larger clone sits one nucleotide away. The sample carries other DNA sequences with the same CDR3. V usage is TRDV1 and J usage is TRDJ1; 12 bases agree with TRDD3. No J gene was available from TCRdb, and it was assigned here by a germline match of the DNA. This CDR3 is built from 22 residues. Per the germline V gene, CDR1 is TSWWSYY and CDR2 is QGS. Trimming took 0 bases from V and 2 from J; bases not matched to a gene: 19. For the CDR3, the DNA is TGTGCTCTTGGGGAACTAAACCTTCCTACGAGCACTGGGGGATACAGGACCGATAAACTCATCTTT. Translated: CALGELNLPTSTGGYRTDKLIF.

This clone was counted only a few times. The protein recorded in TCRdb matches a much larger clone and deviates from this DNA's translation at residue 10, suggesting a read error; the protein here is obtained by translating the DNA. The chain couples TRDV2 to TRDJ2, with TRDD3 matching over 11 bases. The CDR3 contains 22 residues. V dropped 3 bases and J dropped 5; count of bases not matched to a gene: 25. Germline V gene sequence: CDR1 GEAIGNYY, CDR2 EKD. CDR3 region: CACDALGPQVLGDTSLTAQLFF. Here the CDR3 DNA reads TGTGCCTGTGACGCCTTGGGTCCACAAGTTTTGGGGGATACGTCCCTAACAGCACAACTCTTCTTT.

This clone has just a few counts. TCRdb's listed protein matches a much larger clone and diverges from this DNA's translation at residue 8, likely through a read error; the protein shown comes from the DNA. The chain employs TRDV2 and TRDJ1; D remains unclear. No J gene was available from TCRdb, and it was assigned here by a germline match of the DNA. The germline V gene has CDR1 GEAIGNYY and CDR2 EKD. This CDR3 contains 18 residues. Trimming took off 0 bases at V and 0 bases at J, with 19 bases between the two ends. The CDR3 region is CACDTGRVGVGDTDKLIF. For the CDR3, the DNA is TGTGCCTGTGACACCGGTCGAGTCGGGGTGGGAGACACCGATAAACTCATCTTT.

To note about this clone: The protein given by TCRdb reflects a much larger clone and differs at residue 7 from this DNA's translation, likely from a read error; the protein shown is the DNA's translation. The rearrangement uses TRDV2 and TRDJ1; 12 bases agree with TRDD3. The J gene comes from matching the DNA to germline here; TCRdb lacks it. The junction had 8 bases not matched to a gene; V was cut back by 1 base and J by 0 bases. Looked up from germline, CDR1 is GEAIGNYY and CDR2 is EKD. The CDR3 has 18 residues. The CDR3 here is CACDTGFWGIRNTDKLIF. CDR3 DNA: TGTGCCTGTGACACTGGGTTCTGGGGGATACGGAACACCGATAAACTCATCTTT.

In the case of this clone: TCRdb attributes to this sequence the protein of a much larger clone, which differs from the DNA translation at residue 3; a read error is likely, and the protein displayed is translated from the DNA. This CDR3 reads CARDTVYPGDIVQGTDKLIF. The CDR3 DNA sequence: TGTGCCCGTGACACCGTTTATCCGGGGGATATTGTACAGGGCACCGATAAACTCATCTTT. This sequence joins TRDV2 and TRDJ1; 8 bases fit TRDD3. TCRdb lists no J gene, so it was determined here by aligning the DNA to germline. Germline assignment: CDR1 GEAIGNYY and CDR2 EKD. The CDR3 loop spans 20 amino acids.